This T cell receptor beta chain comes out of a study of T cells in Graves' hyperthyroidism and ophthalmopathy. The V and J ends lost 2 bases and 5 bases respectively, with 12 bases between them. Germline values: CDR1 SQVTM, CDR2 ANQGSEA. The CDR3 length is 13 residues. This clonotype was counted between two and nine times. Antigen specificity is unknown. Amplified TCR beta CDR3 regions derived from RNA transcripts. The TCR CDR3 first-round RT-PCR relied on the HTBI primer set. TCRdb re-called the multiplex PCR reads with MiXCR, one entry per CDR3 protein. The table has 480,000 or so distinct CDR3 sequences, approximately 48% seen once. Researchers barred patients who had uncontrolled infection, other autoimmune disease, pregnancy or lactation. General study findings and limits: The model anticipated ophthalmopathy a median about 7 months pre-onset. Blood shared most expanded thyroid clonotypes above 0.001. Ophthalmopathy could be told apart from stable hyperthyroidism with a 13 V-J model.

The V call is TRBV29-1, the J call TRBJ2-5; the D is unclear. Sequences were obtained from peripheral blood or thyroid tissue (not recorded which). The sequence came from an adult woman with Graves' disease, either hyperthyroidism or ophthalmopathy (not recorded which). DNA for the CDR3: TGCAGCGTTGAAATGGTAGTAGGCGAGACCCAGTACTTC. Encoded protein: CSVEMVVGETQYF.